These 19 T cell receptor beta chains were sequenced from one sample in a study of cytomegalovirus exposure and HLA in healthy donors. Primers for the PCR totalled 60 Vbeta and 13 Jbeta. Clones were sequenced by immunoSEQ multiplex PCR, and TCRdb holds only the in-frame ones, with some missing. The sample contains roughly 140,000 clones, around 10% of which appear only once. The sample comprised PBMCs. The receptors derive from a male donor in good health and CMV-seronegative.

The gene calls are TRBV28 and TRBJ2-3; maybe TRBD1 (5 bases). The CDR3 length is 13 residues. Trimming took 3 bases from V and 1 from J, leaving 5 bases between them. CDR1 and CDR2 from the germline V gene are MDHEN and SYDVKM. CDR3 sequence: CASSFRGTDTQYF. The CDR3 DNA reads TGTGCCAGCAGTTTCAGGGGCACAGATACGCAGTATTTT.

In this sample, this clone turned up a few times. In nucleotides, the CDR3 is TGTGCCAGCAGCGCGTTACAGGAAACGAATGAAAAACTGTTTTTT. It yields the protein CASSALQETNEKLFF. This chain joins TRBV5-6 and TRBJ1-4; D possibly corresponds to TRBD1 (5 bases). Per germline, CDR1 SGHDT and CDR2 YYEEEE. V shed 4 bases and J shed 5 bases, with 15 bases lying between them. The CDR3 contains 15 residues.

The sample holds a few counts of this clone. One end of the junction does not line up with germline, which may come from a read error. The chain joins TRBV5-6 to TRBJ2-1; 10 nucleotides align to TRBD2. Germline V gives CDR1 SGHDT, CDR2 YYEEEE. CDR3 size: 12 residues. The CDR3 loop reads CASSFSLAGDVF. The DNA for the CDR3 is TGTGCCAGCAGCTTCTCTCTAGCGGGAGACGTCTTC.

This clone came up a few times. The chain employs TRBV27 and TRBJ2-7; possibly TRBD2 for D (5 bases). V was shortened by 2 bases and J by 2 bases, with 7 bases between the two germline ends. Germline CDR1 and CDR2: MNHEY and SMNVEV (reference sequence). This CDR3 has 13 residues. The CDR3 loop is CASSLRGTYEQYF. The CDR3 region has the DNA TGTGCCAGCAGTTTAAGAGGGACCTACGAGCAGTACTTC.

This clone was seen a few times. The rearrangement uses TRBV7-9 and TRBJ2-2; 15 bases fit TRBD2. The CDR3 is 18 residues long. Trimming took 5 bases from V and 1 from J; bases not matched to a gene: 5. Germline CDR1 is SEHNR and CDR2 is FQNEAQ (reference sequence). The CDR3 loop is CASSPTGLAGGNTGELFF. DNA for the CDR3: TGTGCCAGCAGCCCGACGGGACTAGCGGGGGGGAACACCGGGGAGCTGTTTTTT.

This chain joins TRBV28 and TRBJ2-4, with a tentative D call TRBD1 (5 bases). Per germline, CDR1 MDHEN and CDR2 SYDVKM. CDR3 length equals 15 residues. Trimming shortened V by 4 bases and J by 7 bases, and 17 bases separated the two germline ends. CDR3 protein: CASSSPEAGSNIQYF. The DNA of the CDR3 is TGTGCCAGCAGTTCACCCGAGGCAGGGTCGAACATTCAGTACTTC.

This clone turned up a few times. This sequence joins TRBV30 and TRBJ2-3; D is ambiguous. The V gene's germline CDR1 is GTSNPN and CDR2 SVGIG (reference sequence). V lost 1 base and J lost 2, with 16 bases in between. The CDR3 totals 16 residues. The CDR3 protein is CAWSGRAPLPTDTQYF. The CDR3 DNA reads TGTGCCTGGAGTGGTCGCGCTCCTCTCCCCACAGATACGCAGTATTTT.

The chain recombines TRBV11-2 with TRBJ2-5; no clear D. The CDR3 extends over 14 amino acids. V lost 3 bases and J lost 2, with 10 bases in between. In germline, CDR1 is SGHAT, CDR2 FQNNGV. Here the CDR3 DNA reads TGTGCCAGCAGCTTTTTGCAGAGGCAAGAGACCCAGTACTTC. It yields the protein CASSFLQRQETQYF.

This clone turned up a few times. The J gene is TRBJ2-7, the V gene TRBV14; 7 bases map to TRBD1. CDR1 SGHDN and CDR2 FVKESK come from the germline V gene. J was trimmed by 2 bases and V by 4 bases; bases with no gene match: 11. The CDR3 totals 16 residues. The CDR3 here is CASSPGQAIRPYEQYF. The CDR3 nucleotides are TGTGCCAGCAGCCCCGGACAGGCGATAAGACCCTACGAGCAGTACTTC.

The chain carries TRBV28 and TRBJ1-6; D is possibly TRBD1 (6 bases). Between the trimmed V and J ends, which lost 8 bases and 8 bases, there was a span of 19 bases. The germline CDR1 and CDR2 sequences are MDHEN and SYDVKM. This CDR3 is built from 15 residues. The CDR3 loop is CASFLTGLTDSPLHF. CDR3 in DNA: TGTGCCAGCTTCTTGACAGGCCTTACCGATTCACCCCTCCACTTT. Filled out from reference TRBV28 and TRBJ1-6, the complete variable domain reads DVKVTQSSRYLVKRTGEKVFLECVQDMDHENMFWYRQDPGLGLRLIYFSYDVKMKEKGDIPEGYSVSREKKERFSLILESASTNQTSMYLCASFLTGLTDSPLHFGNGTRLTVT.

This clone was counted a few times. The chain carries TRBV4-3 and TRBJ1-4; 8 bases agree with TRBD1. The CDR3 has 16 residues. Germline loops: CDR1 LGHNA, CDR2 YSLEER. J gave up 7 bases and V 1 base, and 8 bases lay outside the gene matches. In DNA form, the CDR3 reads TGCGCCAGCAGCCAAGGGGCGGACAGGGCGGCTGAAAAACTGTTTTTT. It specifies CASSQGADRAAEKLFF.

This chain connects TRBV7-2 to TRBJ1-2; weak D call: TRBD1 (5 bases). CDR1 and CDR2 from the germline V gene are SGHTA and FQGNSA. V was shortened by 2 bases and J by 4 bases, with 5 bases between the two germline ends. CDR3 size: 12 residues. In DNA form, the CDR3 reads TGTGCCAGCAGCTTACAGGGCTATGGCTACACCTTC. Translation: CASSLQGYGYTF.

The chain employs TRBV28 and TRBJ2-5; 8 bases are a match to TRBD1. This CDR3 has 14 amino acids. Germline assignment: CDR1 MDHEN and CDR2 SYDVKM. With V trimmed by 5 bases and J by 2 bases, 4 bases remained unmatched. The CDR3 protein is CASSPGTGQETQYF. Written as DNA, the CDR3 is TGTGCCAGCAGTCCTGGGACAGGACAAGAGACCCAGTACTTC.

A few counts support this clone. This CDR3 reads CASSPTERDRGSTEAFF. The CDR3 DNA is TGTGCCAGCTCACCCACAGAGCGGGACAGGGGCTCGACTGAAGCTTTCTTT. This chain links TRBV18 with TRBJ1-1, with 10 bases matching TRBD1. Germline values: CDR1 KGHSH, CDR2 LQKENI. This CDR3 has 17 amino acids. V lost 3 bases to trimming and J lost 5 bases; unmatched junction nucleotides: 12.

The chain employs TRBV5-7 and TRBJ1-6; TRBD1 matches at 10 bases. TRBV5-7 is reported as an ORF; its role is uncertain. V shed 1 base, J shed 9 bases, and the junction held 7 bases outside the gene matches. The CDR3 totals 16 residues. CDR3 DNA: TGTGCCAGCAGCTTGCTTTTGGACAGGGGGTTTTCACCCCTCCACTTT. Translation: CASSLLLDRGFSPLHF.

This chain connects TRBV28 to TRBJ1-3, with TRBD1 matching over 9 bases. The germline V gene encodes CDR1 MDHEN and CDR2 SYDVKM. V trimming: 4 bases; J trimming: 2 bases; junction bases outside the gene matches: 3. The CDR3 contains 15 residues. CDR3 DNA sequence: TGTGCCAGCAGTTACAGGGGGCGCCCTGGAAACACCATATATTTT. It specifies CASSYRGRPGNTIYF.

A note on this clone: A read error is likely, as this CDR3 ends without the conserved phenylalanine or tryptophan. The chain is built from TRBV9 and TRBJ1-4; D is ambiguous. In germline, CDR1 is SGDLS, CDR2 YYNGEE. V was clipped by 3 bases and J by 5 bases, with 14 bases between them. CDR3 length: 15 amino acids. CDR3 DNA sequence: TGTGCCAGCAGCGCTAGACTGACGGTCAATGAAAAACTGTTTGTT. Translation gives CASSARLTVNEKLFV.

This clone was picked up a small number of times. V gene TRBV10-3 combines with J gene TRBJ1-5, with no clear D. The germline V and J ends were trimmed by 4 bases and 3 bases, with 7 bases remaining between them. CDR3 length equals 13 residues. Per the germline V gene, CDR1 is ENHRY and CDR2 is SYGVKD. CDR3 DNA sequence: TGTGCCATCAGTGCCGAGGACAATCAGCCCCAGCATTTT. Encoded protein: CAISAEDNQPQHF.

The V gene is TRBV5-4, the J gene TRBJ1-4, with 10 bases lining up with TRBD1. Germline V gene data show CDR1 as SGHNT and CDR2 as YYREEE (reference sequence). Unmatched junction bases numbered 5, after V lost 2 bases and J lost 7 bases. CDR3 length equals 15 residues. CDR3 in amino acids: CASSLSTGGVEKLFF. CDR3 in DNA: TGTGCCAGCAGCTTATCGACAGGGGGCGTTGAAAAACTGTTTTTT.